These 8 T cell receptor beta chains were sequenced from one sample in a study of blood T cell repertoires in COVID-19. Method: immunoSEQ multiplex PCR; TCRdb's copy keeps in-frame clones and lacks some. The table includes under 45,000 clones, about 88% detected once. The sequencing sample was made of peripheral blood. Receptor source: a human donor in a cohort sampled during active COVID-19.

This chain uses TRBV21-1 with TRBJ2-1; the DNA was not compared with TRBD2, the D call given in the table. TRBV21-1 is an annotated pseudogene. This CDR3 region has 15 residues. CDR3 sequence (DNA): TGTGCCAGCAGCCACCGTTTCCGGGGCTACAATGAGCAGTTCTTC. This codes for CASSHRFRGYNEQFF.

This clone was picked up one time. The chain joins TRBV6-2 or TRBV6-3 to TRBJ2-7; possible D gene TRBD1, 6 bases. The CDR3 has 17 residues. The germline gives CDR1 MNHEY, CDR2 SVGEGT. Trimming pared 4 bases from V and 2 bases from J, leaving 21 bases between. CDR3 loop: CASSWETGSTFPYEQYF. CDR3 DNA: TGTGCCAGCAGTTGGGAGACAGGATCAACCTTTCCCTACGAGCAGTACTTC.

The V call is TRBV7-9, the J call TRBJ2-4; D perhaps matches TRBD2 (6 bases). Trimming removed 5 bases from V and 1 base from J, with 12 bases in between. Germline CDR1 SEHNR, CDR2 FQNEAQ (reference sequence). The CDR3 totals 15 residues. The CDR3, as DNA: TGTGCCAGCAGCGCCCTTGGGGGGGCCAAAAACATTCAGTACTTC. This codes for CASSALGGAKNIQYF.

This clone was seen once. The chain is built from TRBV23-1 and TRBJ2-7, with D possibly TRBD2 on 7 matching bases. TRBV23-1 is labeled an ORF, and its function is uncertain. Trimming took off 3 bases at V and 4 bases at J, with 16 bases between the two ends. This CDR3 contains 15 residues. The CDR3 loop reads CASSHPLGGAYEQYF. CDR3 DNA sequence: TGCGCCAGCAGTCACCCCCTGGGGGGGGCGTACGAGCAGTACTTC.

CDR3 protein: CASSPGQHYNSPLHF. CDR3 DNA sequence: TGTGCCAGCAGCCCAGGACAGCATTATAATTCACCCCTCCACTTT. The chain combines TRBV7-2 with TRBJ1-6; perhaps TRBD1 as D (6 bases). Germline V lookup: CDR1 SGHTA, CDR2 FQGNSA. The CDR3 length is 15 residues. Trimming took off 5 bases at V and 4 bases at J, with 12 bases between the two ends.

This clone was detected only a few times. The V and J genes are TRBV18 and TRBJ2-2, with 7 bases identical to TRBD2. V lost 0 bases to trimming and J lost 0 bases; unmatched junction nucleotides: 1. This CDR3 spans 16 amino acids. From germline, CDR1 is KGHSH and CDR2 LQKENI. The DNA for the CDR3 is TGTGCCAGCTCACCACCGGGAGGGCCGAACACCGGGGAGCTGTTTTTT. Translating gives CASSPPGGPNTGELFF.

The chain is built from TRBV5-8 and TRBJ1-1; D call uncertain. The ends were cut back, 0 bases at V and 8 bases at J, with 14 bases in the middle. The CDR3 has 14 amino acids. Germline V lookup: CDR1 SGHTS, CDR2 YDEGEE. CDR3 bases: TGTGCCAGCAGCTTGGCGGTTTTTCCGGGGGAAGCTTTCTTT. It translates to CASSLAVFPGEAFF.

The CDR3 DNA reads TGTGCCAGCAGTGAACTCCAGGGTTACGGAGAGACCCAGTACTTC. It codes for CASSELQGYGETQYF. The V and J genes are TRBV2 and TRBJ2-5; maybe TRBD1 (5 bases). CDR3 length: 15 amino acids. Trimming took 2 bases from V and 4 from J, leaving 14 bases between them. Germline CDR1 and CDR2: SNHLY and FYNNEI.